The 21 T cell receptor beta chains below come from one sample, sequenced in a study of T cells in localized non-small cell lung cancer. Assay used: immunoSEQ multiplex PCR; TCRdb lists only in-frame clones, some missing. Of around 21,000 clones listed, roughly 83% are singletons. The sample here was peripheral blood, taken before any cancer treatment. The source of these receptors is a man aged 40-75 years with stage I lung adenocarcinoma.

V usage is TRBV28 and J usage is TRBJ1-5; TRBD1 aligns across 7 bases. The V segment lost 4 bases and the J segment 6 bases; nucleotides outside the gene matches: 9. This CDR3 spans 15 amino acids. From germline, CDR1 is MDHEN and CDR2 SYDVKM. The CDR3: CASSSRRGSVQPQHF. The CDR3 nucleotides are TGTGCCAGCAGTTCACGCAGGGGGTCGGTTCAGCCCCAGCATTTT.

This clone was detected a few times. This sequence joins TRBV28 and TRBJ2-7; 11 bases are a match to TRBD2. CDR3 length equals 16 residues. Germline values: CDR1 MDHEN, CDR2 SYDVKM. J was trimmed by 4 bases and V by 2 bases; bases with no gene match: 7. The CDR3 here is CASSLVLAGGAYEQYF. CDR3 nucleotide sequence: TGTGCCAGCAGTTTAGTTTTAGCGGGGGGGGCGTACGAGCAGTACTTC.

The rearrangement links TRBV10-1 to TRBJ2-7; D possibly corresponds to TRBD2 (6 bases). The CDR3 has 12 amino acids. V gave up 6 bases and J gave up 2 bases, with 8 bases separating them. CDR1 WNHNN and CDR2 SYGVQD come from the germline V gene (reference sequence). This chain's CDR3 is CASSPGAYEQYF. The CDR3 DNA reads TGCGCCAGCAGCCCGGGGGCCTACGAGCAGTACTTC.

J is TRBJ1-4 and V is TRBV28, with D possibly being TRBD1 (6 bases). Germline values: CDR1 MDHEN, CDR2 SYDVKM. The CDR3 runs to 11 residues. Trimming removed 6 bases at V and 13 bases at J, with 12 bases between. The CDR3 coding sequence is TGTGCCAGCAGGGGGACAATCACACTGTTTTTT. Residues: CASRGTITLFF.

This clone was observed once. The chain employs TRBV4-1 and TRBJ2-3, with unresolved D. The germline V gene has CDR1 MGHRA and CDR2 YSYEKL. V was shortened by 1 base and J by 6 bases, with 8 bases between the two germline ends. The CDR3 is made up of 13 amino acids. CDR3 DNA sequence: TGCGCCAGCAGCCAAGCAAAAGGGGATACGCAGTATTTT. It translates to CASSQAKGDTQYF.

As for this clone: Given a far larger clone just one base away, this is likely a sequencing read error. The identical CDR3 is also encoded by other nucleotide sequences in the sample. The chain employs TRBV27 and TRBJ2-7; 8 bases agree with TRBD2. J was trimmed by 6 bases and V by 4 bases; bases with no gene match: 5. The CDR3 is made up of 13 amino acids. Germline values: CDR1 MNHEY, CDR2 SMNVEV (reference sequence). The CDR3 reads CASSSTSAGEQYF. In DNA form, the CDR3 reads TGTGCCAGCAGTTCGACTAGCGCGGGCGAGCAGTACTTC.

This clone is a singleton in its sample. The DNA of the CDR3 is TGCGCCAGCAGCCAATTATATACCGGGACAGGCTATGGCTACACCTTC. It yields the protein CASSQLYTGTGYGYTF. The chain has TRBV4-1 and TRBJ1-2, with 8 nucleotides matching TRBD1. Per germline, CDR1 MGHRA and CDR2 YSYEKL. V trimming: 2 bases; J trimming: 4 bases; junction bases outside the gene matches: 9. The CDR3 is 16 residues long.

The chain uses TRBV11-3 and TRBJ2-5, with a possible D match to TRBD1 (6 bases). This CDR3 comprises 16 residues. Germline V gene lookup returns CDR1 SGHNT and CDR2 YENEEA. V shed 3 bases and J shed 0 bases, with 14 bases lying between them. The DNA for the CDR3 is TGTGCCAGCAGCTTCCAGGGGCCTAGTAACCAAGAGACCCAGTACTTC. This sequence encodes CASSFQGPSNQETQYF. Filled out from reference TRBV11-3 and TRBJ2-5, the complete variable domain reads EAGVVQSPRYKIIEKKQPVAFWCNPISGHNTLYWYLQNLGQGPELLIRYENEEAVDDSQLPKDRFSAERLKGVDSTLKIQPAELGDSAVYLCASSFQGPSNQETQYFGPGTRLLVL.

The DNA of the CDR3 is TGTGCCAGCAGTTTTCAATCCGGGTTTTGGTACGAGCAGTACTTC. Amino acids: CASSFQSGFWYEQYF. The chain carries TRBV6-5 and TRBJ2-7; D is undetermined. The CDR3 consists of 15 residues. The V gene lost 4 bases and the J gene lost 4 bases, with 17 bases spanning the gap. Per germline, CDR1 MNHEY and CDR2 SVGAGI.

The chain joins TRBV5-6 to TRBJ2-5; TRBD1 matches at 8 bases. CDR3 length: 14 amino acids. V lost 2 bases to trimming and J lost 2 bases; unmatched junction nucleotides: 2. Germline lookup yields CDR1 SGHDT and CDR2 YYEEEE. CDR3 sequence: CASSFTGGQETQYF. The CDR3 DNA reads TGTGCCAGCAGCTTTACAGGGGGGCAAGAGACCCAGTACTTC.

The V gene is TRBV6-1, the J gene TRBJ1-1; no clear D gene. Germline V gives CDR1 MNHNS, CDR2 SASEGT. CDR3 size: 14 residues. Trimming took off 4 bases at V and 7 bases at J, with 16 bases between the two ends. The CDR3 DNA is TGTGCCAGCAGTGCACGACACGCCGACCTTGAAGCTTTCTTT. It translates to CASSARHADLEAFF.

The chain employs TRBV9 and TRBJ1-4; D gene unclear. The CDR3 has 15 amino acids. V was cut by 0 bases and J by 0 bases, with 6 bases left in between. CDR1 and CDR2 from the germline V gene are SGDLS and YYNGEE. CDR3 protein: CASSVDAATNEKLFF. CDR3 in DNA: TGTGCCAGCAGCGTAGATGCTGCAACTAATGAAAAACTGTTTTTT.

The rearrangement uses TRBV11-2 and TRBJ2-3; 11 positions agree with TRBD2. Germline CDR1 and CDR2: SGHAT and FQNNGV. J gave up 11 bases and V 0 bases, and 4 bases lay outside the gene matches. The CDR3 loop spans 14 amino acids. Written as DNA, the CDR3 is TGTGCCAGCAGCTTAGAACCTAGCGGGAGGCAGCAGTATTTT. Its translation: CASSLEPSGRQQYF.

V gene TRBV27 combines with J gene TRBJ2-1; D uncertain. The V and J ends lost 2 bases and 0 bases respectively, with 5 bases between them. CDR1 is MNHEY and CDR2 is SMNVEV in the germline V gene (reference sequence). CDR3 length equals 14 residues. The CDR3 nucleotides read TGTGCCAGCAGTTTACATAGCTCCTACAATGAGCAGTTCTTC. It yields the protein CASSLHSSYNEQFF.

The chain carries TRBV6-6 and TRBJ2-1; 7 positions match TRBD2. Germline loops: CDR1 MNHNY, CDR2 SVGAGI (reference sequence). This CDR3 comprises 14 residues. J gave up 6 bases and V 2 bases, and 4 bases lay outside the gene matches. CDR3 loop: CASSYERGFNEQFF. The DNA of the CDR3 is TGTGCCAGCAGTTACGAGCGGGGATTCAATGAGCAGTTCTTC.

The V gene is TRBV2, the J gene TRBJ2-1; D gene uncertain. CDR1 is SNHLY, CDR2 FYNNEI, per germline. The CDR3 has 13 amino acids. Trimming took off 2 bases at V and 4 bases at J, with 6 bases between the two ends. The CDR3 coding sequence is TGTGCCAGCAGTGAAAACAGTTACAATGAGCAGTTCTTC. This codes for CASSENSYNEQFF.

The chain uses TRBV2 and TRBJ2-1, with 11 bases fitting TRBD1. The CDR3 has 12 amino acids. Germline V gene sequence: CDR1 SNHLY, CDR2 FYNNEI. J gave up 12 bases and V 6 bases, and 4 bases lay outside the gene matches. CDR3 protein: CASSPDRGRQFF. CDR3 in DNA: TGTGCCAGCAGCCCGGACAGGGGGCGGCAGTTCTTC.

This sequence joins TRBV10-3 and TRBJ2-7; D is unresolved. CDR1 is ENHRY and CDR2 is SYGVKD in the germline V gene. V was clipped by 2 bases and J by 3 bases, with 11 bases between them. The CDR3 contains 14 residues. The CDR3 sequence: CAISEGLGLYEQYF. The DNA for the CDR3 is TGTGCCATCAGTGAGGGTCTCGGCCTCTACGAGCAGTACTTC.

This rearrangement joins TRBV2 to TRBJ2-1; 8 nucleotides match TRBD2. Trimming removed 2 bases from V and 4 bases from J; junction bases left unmatched: 1. Looked up from germline, CDR1 is SNHLY and CDR2 is FYNNEI. CDR3 length equals 14 residues. CDR3 region: CASSELAGYNEQFF. The CDR3 DNA reads as TGTGCCAGCAGTGAACTAGCGGGTTACAATGAGCAGTTCTTC.

The chain is built from TRBV10-3 and TRBJ2-6; 9 bases are shared with TRBD1. Losses at the gene ends were 4 bases for V and 0 bases for J; bases not matched to a gene: 4. The CDR3 consists of 17 residues. Germline CDR1 and CDR2: ENHRY and SYGVKD. The CDR3 here is CAISGTGELSGANVLTF. The CDR3 DNA reads as TGTGCCATCAGTGGGACAGGGGAGCTCTCTGGGGCCAACGTCCTGACTTTC.

The rearrangement uses TRBV28 and TRBJ1-1; unclear D gene. Germline CDR1 reads MDHEN; CDR2 reads SYDVKM. The CDR3 covers 13 residues. Trimming took 4 bases from V and 5 from J, leaving 11 bases between them. For the CDR3, the DNA is TGTGCCAGCAGTTCGGACGGGAGGACTGAAGCTTTCTTT. This codes for CASSSDGRTEAFF. The variable domain in full, completed from reference TRBV28 and TRBJ1-1, reads DVKVTQSSRYLVKRTGEKVFLECVQDMDHENMFWYRQDPGLGLRLIYFSYDVKMKEKGDIPEGYSVSREKKERFSLILESASTNQTSMYLCASSSDGRTEAFFGQGTRLTVV.